The T cell receptor (beta chain) under discussion was sequenced for a study of radiotherapy plus CTLA-4 blockade in lung cancer. TCRdb keeps only in-frame clones here, not all; method: immunoSEQ multiplex PCR. The repertoire holds around 65,000 clones, with 60% to 85% as singletons. V lost 1 base to trimming and J lost 2 bases; unmatched junction nucleotides: 6. Germline V gene sequence: CDR1 SGHVS, CDR2 FNYEAQ. This CDR3 has 18 residues. The sequence came from a human donor with non-small cell lung cancer who had a complete response to radiotherapy plus ipilimumab. J is TRBJ2-1 and V is TRBV7-6, with 12 nucleotides matching TRBD2. This specimen consisted of peripheral blood, obtained from a patient treated with radiotherapy plus ipilimumab. CDR3 sequence reads: CASSLDQGLAGPYNEQFF. The CDR3, as DNA: TGTGCCAGCAGCTTAGACCAAGGACTAGCGGGACCCTACAATGAGCAGTTCTTC.